The entry below gives a single TCR beta chain sequence along with its context. Germline values: CDR1 SNHLY, CDR2 FYNNEI. This CDR3 comprises 17 residues. V trimming: 6 bases; J trimming: 0 bases; junction bases outside the gene matches: 9. The data stem from a study of identical twins. TCRdb used MiXCR to reprocess the 5' RACE reads, holding one entry per CDR3 protein. The profile covers under 900,000 distinct CDR3 sequences, with roughly an eighth appearing a single time and about 1.5% taken by the ten largest. Another study also made use of these data, one on yellow fever vaccine responses in identical twins.

This chain joins TRBV2 and TRBJ2-1, with TRBD2 matching over 9 bases. This TCR was sampled from a woman aged 18-35 years in good health. Sequenced: PBMCs. CDR3 in amino acids: CASSAFISGSSYNEQFF. The CDR3 DNA is TGTGCCAGCAGCGCCTTTATTAGCGGGAGCTCCTACAATGAGCAGTTCTTC. Full variable domain (missing parts from reference TRBV2 and TRBJ2-1): EPEVTQTPSHQVTQMGQEVILRCVPISNHLYFYWYRQILGQKVEFLVSFYNNEISEKSEIFDDQFSVERPDGSNFTLKIRSTKLEDSAMYFCASSAFISGSSYNEQFFGPGTRLTVL.